The following is a T cell receptor (beta chain) sequence with its context. Its cognate antigen is unknown. Repertoires were generated with immunoSEQ multiplex PCR, while TCRdb's copy carries only in-frame clones and drops some. The sample carries tens of thousands of clones, 87% recorded once. The CDR3 consists of 15 residues. After removal of 3 bases from V and 5 bases from J, the junction contained 4 bases not matched to a gene. Germline CDR1 reads ENHRY; CDR2 reads SYGVKD. This sample is drawn from a study of OX40 agonist ivuxolimab in advanced cancers. Across the whole study: The patients received ivuxolimab by intravenous route every 2 weeks at 0.01 to 10 mg/kg. Enrollees could have had prior anti-PD-1, anti-PD-L1 or anti-CTLA-4 therapy, which about 42% had received.

Study-level points and caveats: The antigen specificity of the peripheral T cells (those that were expanded) was not determined. Within 6 weeks, CD4+ and CD8+ blood T cells expanded clonally at 0.1 to 3.0 mg/kg.

The sample in question was CD4+ or CD8+ T cells sorted from blood, obtained in a trial of the OX40 agonist ivuxolimab. The V gene is TRBV10-3, the J gene TRBJ2-2, with TRBD1 matching 9 bases. This sequence originates from an adult with an advanced solid tumor such as melanoma, head and neck, liver or kidney cancer. CDR3 protein: CAISEGTGFTGELFF. For the CDR3, the DNA is TGTGCCATCAGTGAAGGGACAGGGTTTACCGGGGAGCTGTTTTTT.